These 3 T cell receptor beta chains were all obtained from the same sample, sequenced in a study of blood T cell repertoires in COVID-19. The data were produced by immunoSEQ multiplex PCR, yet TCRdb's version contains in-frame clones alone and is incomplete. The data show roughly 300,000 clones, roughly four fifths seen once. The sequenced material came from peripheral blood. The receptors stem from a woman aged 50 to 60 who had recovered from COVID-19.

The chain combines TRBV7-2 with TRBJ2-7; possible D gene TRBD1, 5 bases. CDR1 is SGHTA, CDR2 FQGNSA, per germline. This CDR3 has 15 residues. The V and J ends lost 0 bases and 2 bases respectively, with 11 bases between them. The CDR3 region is CASSLANRPAYEQYF. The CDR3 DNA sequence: TGTGCCAGCAGCTTAGCGAACAGGCCCGCCTACGAGCAGTACTTC.

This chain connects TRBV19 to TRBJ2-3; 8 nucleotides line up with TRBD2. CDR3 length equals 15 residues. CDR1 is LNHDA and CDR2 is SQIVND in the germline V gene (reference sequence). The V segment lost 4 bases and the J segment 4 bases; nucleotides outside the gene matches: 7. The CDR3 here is CASSNAGRGPDTQYF. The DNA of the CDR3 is TGTGCCAGTAGTAACGCCGGGAGGGGTCCAGATACGCAGTATTTT.

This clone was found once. The DNA for the CDR3 is TGTGCCAGCAGCCCGACTAGCGATTCCTACGAGCAGTACTTC. As protein: CASSPTSDSYEQYF. The chain links TRBV7-9 to TRBJ2-7, with TRBD2 matching over 8 bases. From germline, CDR1 is SEHNR and CDR2 FQNEAQ (reference sequence). The CDR3 has 14 amino acids. The V segment lost 5 bases and the J segment 1 base; nucleotides outside the gene matches: 4.